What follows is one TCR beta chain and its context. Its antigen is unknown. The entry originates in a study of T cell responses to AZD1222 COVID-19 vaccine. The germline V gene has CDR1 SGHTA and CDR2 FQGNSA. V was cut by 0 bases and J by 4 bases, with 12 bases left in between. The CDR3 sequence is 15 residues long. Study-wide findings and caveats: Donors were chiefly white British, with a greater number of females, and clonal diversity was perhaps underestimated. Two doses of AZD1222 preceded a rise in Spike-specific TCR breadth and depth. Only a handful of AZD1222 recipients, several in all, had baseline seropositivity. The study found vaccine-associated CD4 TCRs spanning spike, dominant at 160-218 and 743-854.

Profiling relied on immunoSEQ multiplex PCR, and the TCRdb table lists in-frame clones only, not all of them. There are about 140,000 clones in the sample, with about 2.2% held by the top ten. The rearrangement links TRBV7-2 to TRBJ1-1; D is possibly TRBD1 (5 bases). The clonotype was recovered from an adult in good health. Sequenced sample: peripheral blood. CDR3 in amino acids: CASSLAAGSGTEAFF. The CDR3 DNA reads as TGTGCCAGCAGCTTAGCGGCAGGGAGTGGCACTGAAGCTTTCTTT. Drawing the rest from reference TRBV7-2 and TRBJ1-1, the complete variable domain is GAGVSQSPSNKVTEKGKDVELRCDPISGHTALYWYRQSLGQGLEFLIYFQGNSAPDKSGLPSDRFSAERTGGSVSTLTIQRTQQEDSAVYLCASSLAAGSGTEAFFGQGTRLTVV.